Following are 5 T cell receptor beta chains from one sample sequenced in a study of T cells after yellow fever vaccination. MiXCR, run by TCRdb on the 5' RACE reads, gives a single entry per CDR3 protein. The sample holds 600,000 to 750,000 distinct CDR3 sequences; 9% to 15% are singletons and the top ten take more than 12%. The specimen comprised PBMCs, sampled on the day of the yellow fever booster vaccination. Source of these receptors: a man aged 30 to 45 who received the YFV17D yellow fever vaccine.

V gene TRBV23-1 combines with J gene TRBJ1-5; a possible D gene is TRBD1 (5 bases). TRBV23-1 is an ORF, with its function uncertain. The germline V and J ends were trimmed by 8 bases and 7 bases, with 15 bases remaining between them. The CDR3 sequence is 13 residues long. CDR3 DNA: TGCGCCAGCTACCAAGGGGCAAAACAGCCCCAGCATTTT. The encoded protein is CASYQGAKQPQHF.

This clonotype was seen only a few times. The chain recombines TRBV4-3 with TRBJ2-1; no reliable D call. The germline V and J ends were trimmed by 0 bases and 2 bases, with 8 bases remaining between them. Germline lookup yields CDR1 LGHNA and CDR2 YSLEER. This CDR3 spans 15 amino acids. The CDR3 coding sequence is TGCGCCAGCAGCCAAGAGGTTGGGACCTACAATGAGCAGTTCTTC. Amino acids: CASSQEVGTYNEQFF.

The V gene is TRBV7-8, the J gene TRBJ2-7, with D unresolved. Germline loops: CDR1 SGHVS, CDR2 FQNEAQ. This CDR3 region has 13 residues. Trimming cost V 7 bases and J 0 bases, with 10 bases left between them. The CDR3 sequence is CASNLGSSYEQYF. The CDR3 nucleotides read TGTGCCAGCAATCTCGGGTCCTCCTACGAGCAGTACTTC.

The chain employs TRBV27 and TRBJ2-1; 7 bases map to TRBD2. J lost 5 bases, V lost 6 bases, and 10 bases had no gene match. Looked up from germline, CDR1 is MNHEY and CDR2 is SMNVEV (reference sequence). The length of the CDR3 is 15 residues. DNA for the CDR3: TGTGCCAGCAGCCGTAAGGGACTACCAGACAATGAGCAGTTCTTC. The encoded protein is CASSRKGLPDNEQFF.

The gene calls are TRBV7-9 and TRBJ2-3; 9 nucleotides align to TRBD2. The CDR3 totals 16 residues. V gave up 2 bases and J gave up 2 bases; unmatched junction bases: 5. Germline CDR1 SEHNR, CDR2 FQNEAQ (reference sequence). The CDR3 region has the DNA TGTGCCAGCAGCTTATATGCGGGAGGGAACACAGATACGCAGTATTTT. It encodes CASSLYAGGNTDTQYF. Supplemented by reference TRBV7-9 and TRBJ2-3, the full variable domain reads DTGVSQNPRHKITKRGQNVTFRCDPISEHNRLYWYRQTLGQGPEFLTYFQNEAQLEKSRLLSDRFSAERPKGSFSTLEIQRTEQGDSAMYLCASSLYAGGNTDTQYFGPGTRLTVL.